This T cell receptor beta chain appears in the sequencing data of a study of blood T cell repertoires in COVID-19. TCRdb's table, derived via immunoSEQ multiplex PCR, lists solely in-frame clones and lacks some. The table includes about 320,000 clones, about 89% detected once. Germline V gene lookup returns CDR1 MDHEN and CDR2 SYDVKM. The CDR3 runs to 11 residues. V was pared by 5 bases and J by 4 bases, with 6 bases between. The chain is built from TRBV28 and TRBJ2-7; no clear D gene. Source material: PBMCs or T cells enriched from blood (not recorded which). This TCR came from a man in his fifties or sixties who had recovered from COVID-19. CDR3 protein: CASSIQYEQYF. The CDR3 region has the DNA TGTGCCAGCAGTATTCAGTACGAGCAGTACTTC.